Detailed here is one TCR beta chain. Its antigen is currently unknown. The entry originates in a study of beta chain features in type 1 diabetes. Whole-study context: Across every sample, roughly 100 million sorted cells were examined in total.

CD45RO/CCR7/CD25/CD127/CD95/CD27 staining was used to isolate CD4+ naive, central memory, regulatory and stem cell-like memory cells by sorting. TCRB transcripts that were expressed got sequenced, as all of the isolated RNA had been reverse transcribed. Repertoires were generated with immunoSEQ multiplex PCR, while TCRdb's copy carries only in-frame clones and drops some. Among 300,000 to 400,000 clones listed, approximately 11% were seen once. The CDR3 has 16 amino acids. The V gene's germline CDR1 is LNHNV and CDR2 YYDKDF (reference sequence). The germline V and J ends were trimmed by 4 bases and 0 bases, with 15 bases remaining between them. Findings and limits, study-wide: Type 1 diabetes patients had moderately but significantly shorter TCRB CDR3s in all four CD4+ subsets.

The TCR was taken from a woman between 25 and 40 years old in good health. The V call is TRBV15, the J call TRBJ1-2; possible D gene TRBD1, 6 bases. The sample consisted of naive CD4+ T cells from blood. For the CDR3, the DNA is TGTGCCACCAGCACTGGACAGAATTTAGCTAACTATGGCTACACCTTC. Its protein product is CATSTGQNLANYGYTF.